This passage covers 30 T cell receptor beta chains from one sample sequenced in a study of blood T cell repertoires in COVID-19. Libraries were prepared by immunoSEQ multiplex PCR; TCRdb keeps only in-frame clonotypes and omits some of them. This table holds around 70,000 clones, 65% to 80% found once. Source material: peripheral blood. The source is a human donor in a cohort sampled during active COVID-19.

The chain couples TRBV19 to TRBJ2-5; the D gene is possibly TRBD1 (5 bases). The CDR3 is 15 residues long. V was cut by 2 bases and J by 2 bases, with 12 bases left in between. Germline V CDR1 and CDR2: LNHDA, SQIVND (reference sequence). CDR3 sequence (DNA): TGTGCCAGTAGTATAAGGCAGGGTTCTCAAGAGACCCAGTACTTC. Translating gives CASSIRQGSQETQYF.

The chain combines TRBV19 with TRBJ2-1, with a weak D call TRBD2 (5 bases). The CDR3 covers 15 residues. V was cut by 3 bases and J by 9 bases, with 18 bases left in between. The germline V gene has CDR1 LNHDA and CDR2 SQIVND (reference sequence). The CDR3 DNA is TGTGCCAGTAGTATCCGGGGTCCCACTTCCCCTGAGCAGTTCTTC. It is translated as CASSIRGPTSPEQFF.

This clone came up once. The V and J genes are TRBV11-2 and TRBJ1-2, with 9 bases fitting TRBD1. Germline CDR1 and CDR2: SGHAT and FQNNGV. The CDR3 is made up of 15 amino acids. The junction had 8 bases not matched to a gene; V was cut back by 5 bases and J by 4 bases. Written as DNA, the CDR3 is TGTGCCAGCAGCGGAACAGGGGGCGCCGGCTATGGCTACACCTTC. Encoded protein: CASSGTGGAGYGYTF.

The CDR3 here is CASSVLEGGPCEQYF. CDR3 DNA sequence: TGTGCCAGCAGCGTATTAGAGGGAGGGCCTTGCGAGCAGTACTTC. V gene TRBV9 combines with J gene TRBJ2-7, with TRBD2 matching over 7 bases. This CDR3 has 15 amino acids. Looked up from germline, CDR1 is SGDLS and CDR2 is YYNGEE. Unmatched junction bases numbered 10, after V lost 1 base and J lost 6 bases.

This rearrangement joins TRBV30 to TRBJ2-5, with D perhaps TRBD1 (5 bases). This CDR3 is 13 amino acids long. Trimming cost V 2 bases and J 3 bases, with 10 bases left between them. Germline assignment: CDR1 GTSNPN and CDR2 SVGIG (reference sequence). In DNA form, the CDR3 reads TGTGCCTGGAGTCAAGGGGCTAAAGAGACCCAGTACTTC. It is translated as CAWSQGAKETQYF.

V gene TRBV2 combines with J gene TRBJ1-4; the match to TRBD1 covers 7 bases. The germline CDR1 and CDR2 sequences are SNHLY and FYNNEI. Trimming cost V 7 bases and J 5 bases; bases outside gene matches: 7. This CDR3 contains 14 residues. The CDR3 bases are TGTGCCAGCATCGACAGGGTTGCAAATGAAAAACTGTTTTTT. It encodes CASIDRVANEKLFF.

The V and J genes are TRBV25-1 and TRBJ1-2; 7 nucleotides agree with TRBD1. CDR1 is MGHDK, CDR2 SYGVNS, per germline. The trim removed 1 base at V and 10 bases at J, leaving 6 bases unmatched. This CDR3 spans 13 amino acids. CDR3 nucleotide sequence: TGTGCCAGCAGTGAATCAGGGGGGTACGACTACACCTTC. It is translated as CASSESGGYDYTF.

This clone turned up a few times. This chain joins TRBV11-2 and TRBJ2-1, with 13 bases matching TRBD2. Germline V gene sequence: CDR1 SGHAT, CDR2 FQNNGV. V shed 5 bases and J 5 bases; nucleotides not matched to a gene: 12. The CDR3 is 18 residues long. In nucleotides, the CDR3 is TGTGCCAGCAGCACGCCCCGGACTAGCGGGAGATCGAACAATGAGCAGTTCTTC. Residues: CASSTPRTSGRSNNEQFF.

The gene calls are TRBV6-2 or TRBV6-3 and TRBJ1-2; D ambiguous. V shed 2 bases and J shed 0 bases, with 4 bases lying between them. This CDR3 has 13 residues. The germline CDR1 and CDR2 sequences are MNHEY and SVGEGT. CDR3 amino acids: CASSYRANYGYTF. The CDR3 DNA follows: TGTGCCAGCAGTTACAGAGCTAACTATGGCTACACCTTC.

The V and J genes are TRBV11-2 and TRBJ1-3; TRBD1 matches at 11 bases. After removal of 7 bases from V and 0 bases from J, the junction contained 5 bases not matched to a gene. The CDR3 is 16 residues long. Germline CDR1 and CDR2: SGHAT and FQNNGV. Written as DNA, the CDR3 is TGTGCCAGCACCTGGACAGGGGGCGCCTCTGGAAACACCATATATTTT. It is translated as CASTWTGGASGNTIYF.

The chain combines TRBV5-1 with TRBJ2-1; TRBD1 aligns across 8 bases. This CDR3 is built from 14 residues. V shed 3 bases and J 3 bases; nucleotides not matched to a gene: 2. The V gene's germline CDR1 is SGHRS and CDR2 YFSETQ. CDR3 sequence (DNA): TGCGCCAGCAGCTCCGGGACAGGCTACAATGAGCAGTTCTTC. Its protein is CASSSGTGYNEQFF.

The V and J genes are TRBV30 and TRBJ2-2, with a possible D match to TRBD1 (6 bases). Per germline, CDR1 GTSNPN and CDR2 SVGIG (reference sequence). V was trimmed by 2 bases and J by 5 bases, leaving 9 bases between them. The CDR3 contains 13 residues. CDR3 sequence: CAWSPGVTGELFF. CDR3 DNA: TGTGCCTGGAGTCCAGGGGTAACCGGGGAGCTGTTTTTT.

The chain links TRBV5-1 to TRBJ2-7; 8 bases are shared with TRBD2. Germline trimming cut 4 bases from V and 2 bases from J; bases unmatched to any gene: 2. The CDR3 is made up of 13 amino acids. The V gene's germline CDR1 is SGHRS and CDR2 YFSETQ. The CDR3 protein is CASSPGGTYEQYF. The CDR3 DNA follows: TGCGCCAGCAGCCCGGGGGGGACCTACGAGCAGTACTTC.

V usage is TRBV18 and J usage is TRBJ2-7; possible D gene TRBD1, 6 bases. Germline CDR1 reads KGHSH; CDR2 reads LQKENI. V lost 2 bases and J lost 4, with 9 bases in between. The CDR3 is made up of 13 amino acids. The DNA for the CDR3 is TGTGCCAGCTCACCAACGGACAGTTACGAGCAGTACTTC. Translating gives CASSPTDSYEQYF.

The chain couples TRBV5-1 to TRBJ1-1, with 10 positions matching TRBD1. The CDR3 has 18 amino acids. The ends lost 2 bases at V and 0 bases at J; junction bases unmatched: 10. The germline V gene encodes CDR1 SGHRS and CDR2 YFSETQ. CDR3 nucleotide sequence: TGCGCCAGCAGCTTAAATGGACAGGGGGTCACAATGAACACTGAAGCTTTCTTT. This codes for CASSLNGQGVTMNTEAFF.

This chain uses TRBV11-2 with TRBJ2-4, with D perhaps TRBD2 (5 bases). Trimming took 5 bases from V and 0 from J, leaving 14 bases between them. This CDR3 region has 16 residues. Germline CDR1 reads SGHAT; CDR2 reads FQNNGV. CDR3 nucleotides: TGTGCCAGCAGCCCCGGACCGGGGTTAGCCAAAAACATTCAGTACTTC. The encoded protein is CASSPGPGLAKNIQYF.

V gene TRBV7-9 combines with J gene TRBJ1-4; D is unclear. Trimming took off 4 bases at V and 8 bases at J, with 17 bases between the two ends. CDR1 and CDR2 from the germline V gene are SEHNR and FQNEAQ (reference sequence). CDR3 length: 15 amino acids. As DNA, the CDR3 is TGTGCCAGCAGCTCGGACGCTTCATCGGGGGAAAAACTGTTTTTT. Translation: CASSSDASSGEKLFF.

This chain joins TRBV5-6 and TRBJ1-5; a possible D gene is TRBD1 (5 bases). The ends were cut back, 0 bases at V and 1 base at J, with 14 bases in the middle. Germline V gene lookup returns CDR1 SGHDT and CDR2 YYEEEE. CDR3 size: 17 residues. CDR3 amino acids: CASSLEDGGASNQPQHF. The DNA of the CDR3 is TGTGCCAGCAGCTTGGAGGACGGGGGAGCGAGCAATCAGCCCCAGCATTTT. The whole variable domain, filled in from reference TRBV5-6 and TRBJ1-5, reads DAGVTQSPTHLIKTRGQQVTLRCSPKSGHDTVSWYQQALGQGPQFIFQYYEEEERQRGNFPDRFSGHQFPNYSSELNVNALLLGDSALYLCASSLEDGGASNQPQHFGDGTRLSIL.

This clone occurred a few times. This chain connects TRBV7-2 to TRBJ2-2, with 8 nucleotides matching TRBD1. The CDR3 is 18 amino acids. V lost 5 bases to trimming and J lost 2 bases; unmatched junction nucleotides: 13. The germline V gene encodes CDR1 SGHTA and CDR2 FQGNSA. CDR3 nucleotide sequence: TGTGCCAGCAGCCTCCACCGGGACAGGTCGGGCAACACCGGGGAGCTGTTTTTT. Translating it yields CASSLHRDRSGNTGELFF.

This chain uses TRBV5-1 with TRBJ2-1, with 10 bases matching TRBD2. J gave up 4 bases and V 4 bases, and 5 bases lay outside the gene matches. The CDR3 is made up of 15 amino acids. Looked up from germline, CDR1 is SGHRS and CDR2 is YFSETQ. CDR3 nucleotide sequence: TGCGCCAGCAGCCTAGGACTAGCGGTTTACAATGAGCAGTTCTTC. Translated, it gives CASSLGLAVYNEQFF.

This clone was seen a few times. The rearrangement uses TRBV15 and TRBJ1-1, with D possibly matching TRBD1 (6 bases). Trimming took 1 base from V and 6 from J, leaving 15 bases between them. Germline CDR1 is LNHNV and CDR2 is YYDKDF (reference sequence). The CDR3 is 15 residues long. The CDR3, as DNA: TGTGCCACCAGCAGAGGTAGCCAGGGGCGCTCTGAAGCTTTCTTT. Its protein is CATSRGSQGRSEAFF.

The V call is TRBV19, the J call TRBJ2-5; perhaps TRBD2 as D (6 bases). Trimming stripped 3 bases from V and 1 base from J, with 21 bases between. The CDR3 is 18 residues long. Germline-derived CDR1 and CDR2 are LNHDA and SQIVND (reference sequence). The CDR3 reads CASSMASRDFESQETQYF. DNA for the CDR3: TGTGCCAGTAGTATGGCTAGCCGGGACTTTGAAAGCCAAGAGACCCAGTACTTC. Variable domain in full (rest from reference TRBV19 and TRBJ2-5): DGGITQSPKYLFRKEGQNVTLSCEQNLNHDAMYWYRQDPGQGLRLIYYSQIVNDFQKGDIAEGYSVSREKKESFPLTVTSAQKNPTAFYLCASSMASRDFESQETQYFGPGTRLLVL.

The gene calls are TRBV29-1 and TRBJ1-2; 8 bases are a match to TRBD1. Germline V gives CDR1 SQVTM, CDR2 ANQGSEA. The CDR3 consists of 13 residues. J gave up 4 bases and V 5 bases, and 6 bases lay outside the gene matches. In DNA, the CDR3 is TGCAGCGTTTCAGACAGGGGATTCTATGGCTACACCTTC. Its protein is CSVSDRGFYGYTF.

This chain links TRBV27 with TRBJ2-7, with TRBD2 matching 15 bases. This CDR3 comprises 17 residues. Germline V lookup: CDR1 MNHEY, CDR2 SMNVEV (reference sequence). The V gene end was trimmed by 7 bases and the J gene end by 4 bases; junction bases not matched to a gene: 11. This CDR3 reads CASKGLAGGPKQYEQYF. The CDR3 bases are TGTGCCAGCAAGGGACTAGCGGGGGGACCGAAACAATACGAGCAGTACTTC.

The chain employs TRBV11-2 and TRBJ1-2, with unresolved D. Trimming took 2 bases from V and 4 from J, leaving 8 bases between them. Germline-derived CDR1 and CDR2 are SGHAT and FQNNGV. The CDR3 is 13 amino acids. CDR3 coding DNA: TGTGCCAGCAGCTTAACGGCGGTCTATGGCTACACCTTC. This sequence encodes CASSLTAVYGYTF. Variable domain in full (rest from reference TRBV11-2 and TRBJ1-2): EAGVAQSPRYKIIEKRQSVAFWCNPISGHATLYWYQQILGQGPKLLIQFQNNGVVDDSQLPKDRFSAERLKGVDSTLKIQPAKLEDSAVYLCASSLTAVYGYTFGSGTRLTVV.

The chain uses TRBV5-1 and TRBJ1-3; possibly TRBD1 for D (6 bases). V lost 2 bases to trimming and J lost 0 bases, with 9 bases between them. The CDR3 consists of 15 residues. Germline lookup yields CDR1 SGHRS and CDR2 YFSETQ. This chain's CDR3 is CASSFRGTSGNTIYF. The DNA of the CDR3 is TGCGCCAGCAGCTTCAGGGGAACCTCTGGAAACACCATATATTTT.

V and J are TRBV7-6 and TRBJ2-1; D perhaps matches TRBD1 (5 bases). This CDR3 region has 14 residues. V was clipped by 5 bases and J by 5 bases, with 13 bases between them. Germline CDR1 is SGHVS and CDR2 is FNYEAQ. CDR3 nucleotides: TGTGCCAGCAGCCCGTCTAGACAGAACAATGAGCAGTTCTTC. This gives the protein CASSPSRQNNEQFF.

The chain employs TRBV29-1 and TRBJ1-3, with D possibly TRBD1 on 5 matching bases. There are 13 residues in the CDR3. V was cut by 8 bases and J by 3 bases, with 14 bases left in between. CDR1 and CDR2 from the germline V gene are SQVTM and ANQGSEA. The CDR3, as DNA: TGCAGCACGGGGACTACCGATGGAAACACCATATATTTT. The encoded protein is CSTGTTDGNTIYF.

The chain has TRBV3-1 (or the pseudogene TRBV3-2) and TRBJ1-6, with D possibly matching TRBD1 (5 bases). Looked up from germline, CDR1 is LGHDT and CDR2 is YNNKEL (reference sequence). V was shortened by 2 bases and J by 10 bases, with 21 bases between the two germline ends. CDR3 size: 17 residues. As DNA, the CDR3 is TGTGCCAGCAGCCAAATGGGTGGGGCTGGCAGTGGCTCACCCCTCCACTTT. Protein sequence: CASSQMGGAGSGSPLHF.

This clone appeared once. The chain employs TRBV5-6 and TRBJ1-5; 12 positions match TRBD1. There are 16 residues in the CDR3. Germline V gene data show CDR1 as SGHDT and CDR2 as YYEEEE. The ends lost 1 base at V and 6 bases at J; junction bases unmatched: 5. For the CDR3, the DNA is TGTGCCAGCAGCTTGTCCGGGACAGGGGGCATTCAGCCCCAGCATTTT. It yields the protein CASSLSGTGGIQPQHF. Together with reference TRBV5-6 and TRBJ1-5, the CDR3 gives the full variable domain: DAGVTQSPTHLIKTRGQQVTLRCSPKSGHDTVSWYQQALGQGPQFIFQYYEEEERQRGNFPDRFSGHQFPNYSSELNVNALLLGDSALYLCASSLSGTGGIQPQHFGDGTRLSIL.